The 25 T cell receptor beta chains presented below share a single source sample, sequenced in a study of a mutant IDH1 vaccine in newly diagnosed glioma. These receptors' antigens are unknown. Indicated time point: week 35, safety follow-up. Every single dose of the vaccine, 300 ug of mutant IDH1 20-mer peptide, came with topical imiquimod. Libraries were prepared by immunoSEQ multiplex PCR; TCRdb keeps only in-frame clonotypes and omits some of them. Of just under 70,000 clones in the sample, approximately 88% were seen once. The starting material was PBMCs, obtained from a glioma patient whose treatment included an IDH1 peptide vaccine. These receptors all come from a man aged 18 to 35 with glioma.

The chain combines TRBV9 with TRBJ2-7; weak D call: TRBD2 (6 bases). The CDR3 consists of 14 residues. CDR1 is SGDLS and CDR2 is YYNGEE in the germline V gene. V shed 0 bases and J shed 3 bases, with 10 bases lying between them. In DNA form, the CDR3 reads TGTGCCAGCAGCGTAGAGGGGACTGGCTACGAGCAGTACTTC. This encodes CASSVEGTGYEQYF.

The chain joins TRBV7-2 to TRBJ1-2; TRBD1 agrees at 7 bases. CDR1 SGHTA and CDR2 FQGNSA come from the germline V gene. There are 15 residues in the CDR3. V dropped 1 base and J dropped 3; count of bases not matched to a gene: 5. The CDR3 DNA sequence: TGTGCCAGCAGCTTAGGGGCAGGGGGTCACTATGGCTACACCTTC. It yields the protein CASSLGAGGHYGYTF. Drawing the rest from reference TRBV7-2 and TRBJ1-2, the complete variable domain is GAGVSQSPSNKVTEKGKDVELRCDPISGHTALYWYRQSLGQGLEFLIYFQGNSAPDKSGLPSDRFSAERTGGSVSTLTIQRTQQEDSAVYLCASSLGAGGHYGYTFGSGTRLTVV.

The CDR3 region has the DNA TGTGCCAGCAGTTTTTTTAGAGTGTCTAGCGGGAGGGCCAGGCACAATGAGCAGTTCTTC. It is translated as CASSFFRVSSGRARHNEQFF. The J gene is TRBJ2-1, the V gene TRBV27; 12 nucleotides match TRBD2. With 3 bases clipped from V and 5 bases from J, the junction kept 17 bases outside the gene matches. This CDR3 has 20 residues. CDR1 and CDR2 from the germline V gene are MNHEY and SMNVEV (reference sequence).

V is TRBV5-1 and J is TRBJ1-2; the D is unclear. The ends were cut back, 0 bases at V and 8 bases at J, with 14 bases in the middle. CDR1 and CDR2 (germline): SGHRS, YFSETQ. This CDR3 region has 14 residues. CDR3 loop: CASSLGTYRRGYTF. In DNA, the CDR3 is TGCGCCAGCAGCTTGGGGACGTATAGGCGCGGCTACACCTTC. Filled out from reference TRBV5-1 and TRBJ1-2, the complete variable domain reads KAGVTQTPRYLIKTRGQQVTLSCSPISGHRSVSWYQQTPGQGLQFLFEYFSETQRNKGNFPGRFSGRQFSNSRSEMNVSTLELGDSALYLCASSLGTYRRGYTFGSGTRLTVV.

The J gene is TRBJ2-3, the V gene TRBV7-2; D is unclear. This CDR3 is 15 amino acids long. The germline CDR1 and CDR2 sequences are SGHTA and FQGNSA. Between the trimmed V and J ends, which lost 1 base and 0 bases, there was a span of 8 bases. The CDR3 DNA is TGTGCCAGCAGCTTAGGACCGGGTAGCACAGATACGCAGTATTTT. Residues: CASSLGPGSTDTQYF.

This chain uses TRBV6-1 with TRBJ1-4; D is uncertain. CDR1 is MNHNS and CDR2 is SASEGT in the germline V gene. The length of the CDR3 is 11 residues. Trimming cost V 6 bases and J 5 bases, with 4 bases left between them. The CDR3 sequence: CASSSNEKLFF. The CDR3 bases are TGTGCCAGCAGCTCGAATGAAAAACTGTTTTTT.

V is TRBV5-6 and J is TRBJ1-1; 7 bases line up with TRBD1. Germline CDR1 SGHDT, CDR2 YYEEEE. Losses at the gene ends were 2 bases for V and 1 base for J; bases not matched to a gene: 14. CDR3 length: 18 amino acids. The CDR3 loop is CASSFTWTGPYANTEAFF. DNA of the CDR3: TGTGCCAGCAGCTTTACCTGGACAGGTCCTTACGCGAACACTGAAGCTTTCTTT. Filled out from reference TRBV5-6 and TRBJ1-1, the complete variable domain reads DAGVTQSPTHLIKTRGQQVTLRCSPKSGHDTVSWYQQALGQGPQFIFQYYEEEERQRGNFPDRFSGHQFPNYSSELNVNALLLGDSALYLCASSFTWTGPYANTEAFFGQGTRLTVV.

The CDR3 sequence is CASSLGAGNEQYF. The CDR3 DNA sequence: TGCGCCAGCAGCTTGGGGGCGGGCAACGAGCAGTACTTC. V gene TRBV5-1 combines with J gene TRBJ2-7; the D gene is possibly TRBD2 (5 bases). Germline V lookup: CDR1 SGHRS, CDR2 YFSETQ. This CDR3 comprises 13 residues. V dropped 0 bases and J dropped 5 bases, with 9 bases sitting between them.

This chain joins TRBV2 and TRBJ1-1; 7 bases line up with TRBD1. Trimming took 5 bases from V and 4 from J; bases not matched to a gene: 7. Germline V gives CDR1 SNHLY, CDR2 FYNNEI. The CDR3 extends over 14 amino acids. CDR3: CASSLDRSPTEAFF. In nucleotides, the CDR3 is TGTGCCAGCAGTTTGGACAGGAGTCCCACTGAAGCTTTCTTT.

This clone was seen once. The chain uses TRBV30 and TRBJ1-2, with D unclear. Trimming took off 7 bases at V and 3 bases at J, with 9 bases between the two ends. The V gene's germline CDR1 is GTSNPN and CDR2 SVGIG (reference sequence). The CDR3 is made up of 11 amino acids. CDR3 nucleotides: TGTGCCTTTACTCCATACTATGGCTACACCTTC. It encodes CAFTPYYGYTF.

This clone came up once. The gene calls are TRBV30 and TRBJ1-2, with 7 bases that match TRBD1. Germline V CDR1 and CDR2: GTSNPN, SVGIG (reference sequence). This CDR3 contains 16 residues. Trimming took 2 bases from V and 1 from J; bases not matched to a gene: 10. CDR3 protein: CAWSPRGTASNYGYTF. The DNA of the CDR3 is TGTGCCTGGAGTCCCCGGGGGACAGCCAGTAACTATGGCTACACCTTC.

The chain employs TRBV5-4 and TRBJ2-7, with 12 bases aligning to TRBD1. This CDR3 is built from 14 residues. The junction had 4 bases not matched to a gene; V was cut back by 4 bases and J by 5 bases. Germline CDR1 and CDR2: SGHNT and YYREEE (reference sequence). The CDR3 here is CASSAGTGGNEQYF. CDR3 bases: TGTGCCAGCAGCGCCGGGACAGGGGGCAACGAGCAGTACTTC.

This clone was detected a few times. This chain connects TRBV7-9 to TRBJ1-1, with a weak D call TRBD1 (5 bases). Germline V gene lookup returns CDR1 SEHNR and CDR2 FQNEAQ (reference sequence). V lost 1 base and J lost 6, with 15 bases in between. This CDR3 region has 15 residues. CDR3 DNA: TGTGCCAGCAGCTTAGAGGTGGGGGTCGAGGCTGAAGCTTTCTTT. Translated: CASSLEVGVEAEAFF.

The chain links TRBV11-2 to TRBJ2-5; D is unresolved. Germline CDR1 is SGHAT and CDR2 is FQNNGV. This CDR3 has 16 amino acids. V lost 1 base and J lost 4, with 16 bases in between. The CDR3: CASSLAHSRAGETQYF. The CDR3 coding sequence is TGTGCCAGCAGCTTAGCCCACTCACGCGCCGGAGAGACCCAGTACTTC. Using reference TRBV11-2 and TRBJ2-5 for the parts outside the CDR3, the full variable domain is EAGVAQSPRYKIIEKRQSVAFWCNPISGHATLYWYQQILGQGPKLLIQFQNNGVVDDSQLPKDRFSAERLKGVDSTLKIQPAKLEDSAVYLCASSLAHSRAGETQYFGPGTRLLVL.

This chain uses TRBV4-1 with TRBJ1-5; perhaps TRBD1 as D (6 bases). Trimming cost V 0 bases and J 6 bases, with 12 bases left between them. The CDR3 contains 15 residues. The germline V gene encodes CDR1 MGHRA and CDR2 YSYEKL. CDR3 residues: CASSQDSTGTQPQHF. DNA for the CDR3: TGCGCCAGCAGCCAAGATAGCACAGGGACTCAGCCCCAGCATTTT.

This rearrangement joins TRBV7-2 to TRBJ2-1; 8 bases are shared with TRBD2. The CDR3 sequence is 16 residues long. Unmatched junction bases numbered 11, after V lost 5 bases and J lost 5 bases. CDR1 SGHTA and CDR2 FQGNSA come from the germline V gene. DNA for the CDR3: TGTGCCAGCAGCCCGCACGGGACTAGAGCGAACAATGAGCAGTTCTTC. It is translated as CASSPHGTRANNEQFF.

This clone was observed a few times. The chain employs TRBV6-5 and TRBJ2-1, with a possible D match to TRBD2 (6 bases). The CDR3 runs 14 residues. Germline lookup yields CDR1 MNHEY and CDR2 SVGAGI. V was shortened by 6 bases and J by 1 base, with 10 bases between the two germline ends. The CDR3 DNA is TGTGCCAGCAGCGTCCGGGGGTCCTACAATGAGCAGTTCTTC. Protein: CASSVRGSYNEQFF.

This chain joins TRBV4-3 and TRBJ2-7; 9 bases are a match to TRBD1. V was pared by 8 bases and J by 3 bases, with 5 bases of the junction left unmatched. Germline V lookup: CDR1 LGHNA, CDR2 YSLEER. The length of the CDR3 is 13 residues. The CDR3: CASALGQGYEQYF. In DNA form, the CDR3 reads TGCGCCAGCGCGCTGGGACAGGGCTACGAGCAGTACTTC.

This chain connects TRBV7-6 to TRBJ2-7, with 11 bases fitting TRBD1. The trim removed 1 base at V and 3 bases at J, leaving 5 bases unmatched. The CDR3 covers 16 residues. From germline, CDR1 is SGHVS and CDR2 FNYEAQ. The CDR3 nucleotides read TGTGCCAGCAGCTTAGGTAGAGGGACAGGGGGCTACGAGCAGTACTTC. Translating it yields CASSLGRGTGGYEQYF.

This clone has a single count. V is TRBV18 and J is TRBJ2-3; D not certain. Germline loops: CDR1 KGHSH, CDR2 LQKENI. Deletions cut 6 bases from V and 3 bases from J, with 7 bases between. The CDR3 is 12 residues long. CDR3 amino acids: CASSRRTDTQYF. Here the CDR3 DNA reads TGTGCCAGCTCTCGAAGAACAGATACGCAGTATTTT.

This clone was detected once. V usage is TRBV19 and J usage is TRBJ2-5; D remains ambiguous. The CDR3 has 13 residues. V dropped 4 bases and J dropped 5 bases, with 11 bases sitting between them. Germline V gene sequence: CDR1 LNHDA, CDR2 SQIVND (reference sequence). The CDR3 reads CASSRTAEETQYF. The CDR3 bases are TGTGCCAGTAGTAGGACGGCCGAGGAGACCCAGTACTTC.

The chain links TRBV5-6 to TRBJ2-7; 7 bases line up with TRBD1. Germline CDR1 reads SGHDT; CDR2 reads YYEEEE. The CDR3 loop spans 13 amino acids. The V and J ends lost 0 bases and 8 bases, in that order; junction bases with no gene match: 5. The CDR3 coding sequence is TGTGCCAGCAGCTTGGGACAGGGCGTCCAGCAGTACTTC. Protein: CASSLGQGVQQYF.

This chain uses TRBV19 with TRBJ2-7; 7 bases are a match to TRBD1. Germline CDR1 reads LNHDA; CDR2 reads SQIVND (reference sequence). The CDR3 has 15 amino acids. V gave up 5 bases and J gave up 3 bases; unmatched junction bases: 10. The CDR3 DNA follows: TGTGCCAGTAGTGTGCGCCTAGGGACAGTCTACGAGCAGTACTTC. It encodes CASSVRLGTVYEQYF.

The sample holds one count of this clone. This chain uses TRBV5-1 with TRBJ1-3, with D unclear. V was pared by 4 bases and J by 0 bases, with 8 bases between. This CDR3 has 14 residues. CDR1 SGHRS and CDR2 YFSETQ come from the germline V gene. The CDR3 protein is CASSAQSSGNTIYF. CDR3 nucleotide sequence: TGCGCCAGCAGCGCACAGAGCTCTGGAAACACCATATATTTT.

The chain joins TRBV10-2 to TRBJ1-1; possible D gene TRBD1, 5 bases. This CDR3 spans 14 amino acids. Trimming stripped 6 bases from V and 3 bases from J, with 14 bases between. Germline loops: CDR1 WSHSY, CDR2 SAAADI. The DNA for the CDR3 is TGCGCCAGCAGCGGGGGGGTGGAGTACACTGAAGCTTTCTTT. This gives the protein CASSGGVEYTEAFF.